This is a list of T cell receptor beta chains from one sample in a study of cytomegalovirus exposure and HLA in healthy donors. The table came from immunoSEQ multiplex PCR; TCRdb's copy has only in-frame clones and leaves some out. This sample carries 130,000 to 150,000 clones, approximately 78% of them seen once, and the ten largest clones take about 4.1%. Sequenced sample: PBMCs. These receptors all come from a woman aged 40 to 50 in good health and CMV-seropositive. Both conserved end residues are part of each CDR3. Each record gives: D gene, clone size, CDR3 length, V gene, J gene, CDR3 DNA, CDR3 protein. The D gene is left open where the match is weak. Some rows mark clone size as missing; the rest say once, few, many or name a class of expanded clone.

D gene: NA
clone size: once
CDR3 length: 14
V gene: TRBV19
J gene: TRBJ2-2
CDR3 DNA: TGTGCCAGTAGTCCCGATAGTGTTCGAGGGGAGCTGTTTTTT
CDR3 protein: CASSPDSVRGELFF

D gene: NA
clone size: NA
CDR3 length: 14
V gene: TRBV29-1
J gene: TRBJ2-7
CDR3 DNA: TGCAGCGTAAGGCGGGACAGCACCTCCTACGAGCAGTACTTC
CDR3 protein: CSVRRDSTSYEQYF

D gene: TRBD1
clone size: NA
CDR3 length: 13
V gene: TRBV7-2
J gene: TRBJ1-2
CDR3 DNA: TGTGCCAGCAGCTTGGGGGACAGGGCCCGCTACACCTTC
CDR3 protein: CASSLGDRARYTF

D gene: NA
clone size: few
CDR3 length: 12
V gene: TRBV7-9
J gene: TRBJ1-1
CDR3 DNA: TGTGCCAGCAGCTTGCTTAGCACTGAAGCTTTCTTT
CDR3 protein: CASSLLSTEAFF

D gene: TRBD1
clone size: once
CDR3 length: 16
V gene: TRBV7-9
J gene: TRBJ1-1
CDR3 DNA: TGTGCCAGCAGCTTAGATCCAGGCAGGGGGGACACTGAAGCTTTCTTT
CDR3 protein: CASSLDPGRGDTEAFF

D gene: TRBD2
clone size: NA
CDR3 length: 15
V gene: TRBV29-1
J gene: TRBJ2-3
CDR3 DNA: TGCAGCGTTGAAGGTTTAGGCGGGGGGACAGATACGCAGTATTTT
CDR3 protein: CSVEGLGGGTDTQYF

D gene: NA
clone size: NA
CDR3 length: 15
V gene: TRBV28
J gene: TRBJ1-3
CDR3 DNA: TGTGCCAGCAGCCCCCGGGGCAGGGGCGTGGACACCATATATTTT
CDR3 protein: CASSPRGRGVDTIYF

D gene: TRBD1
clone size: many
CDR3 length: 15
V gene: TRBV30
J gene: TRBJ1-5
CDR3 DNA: TGTGCCTGGAGTACTCACCGACAGGGGGCCCAGCCCCAGCATTTT
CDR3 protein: CAWSTHRQGAQPQHF

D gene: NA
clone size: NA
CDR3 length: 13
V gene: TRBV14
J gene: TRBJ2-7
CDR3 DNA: TGTGCCAGCAGCCAACCTCACAGCTACGAGCAGTACTTC
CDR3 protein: CASSQPHSYEQYF

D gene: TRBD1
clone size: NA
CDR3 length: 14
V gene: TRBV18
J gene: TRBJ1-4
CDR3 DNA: TGTGCCAGCTCGCCAGGGGGCGAGAATGAAAAACTGTTTTTT
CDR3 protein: CASSPGGENEKLFF

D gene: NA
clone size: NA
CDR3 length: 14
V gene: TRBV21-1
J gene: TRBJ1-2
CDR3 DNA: TGTGCCAGCAGCGAAGACAGGAAAAACTATGGCTACACCTTC
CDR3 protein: CASSEDRKNYGYTF

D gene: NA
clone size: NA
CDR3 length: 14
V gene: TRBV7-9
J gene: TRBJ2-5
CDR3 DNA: TGTGCCAGCAGCTTAGTGGGGGGGGCAGAGACCCAGTACTTC
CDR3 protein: CASSLVGGAETQYF

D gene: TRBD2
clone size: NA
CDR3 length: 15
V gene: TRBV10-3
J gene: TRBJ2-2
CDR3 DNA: TGTGCCATCAGAGTTACCGGGGGGGACACCGGGGAGCTGTTTTTT
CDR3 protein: CAIRVTGGDTGELFF

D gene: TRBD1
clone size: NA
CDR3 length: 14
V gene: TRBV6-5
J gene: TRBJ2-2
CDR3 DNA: TGTGCCAGCAGTATCGAGACAGGGCGAGGGGAGCTGTTTTTT
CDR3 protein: CASSIETGRGELFF

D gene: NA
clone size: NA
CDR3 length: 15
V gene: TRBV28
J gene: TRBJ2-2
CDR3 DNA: TGTGCCAGCAGTCCTATTGGCAGGGTCCCCGGGGAGCTGTTTTTT
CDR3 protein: CASSPIGRVPGELFF

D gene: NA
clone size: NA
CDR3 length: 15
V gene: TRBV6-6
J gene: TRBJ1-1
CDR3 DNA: TGTGCCAGCAGTTACATGTCACAGATGAACACTGAAGCTTTCTTT
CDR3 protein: CASSYMSQMNTEAFF

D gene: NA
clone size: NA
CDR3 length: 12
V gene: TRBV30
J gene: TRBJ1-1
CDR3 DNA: TGTGCCTGGGAGACAGAGAACACTGAAGCTTTCTTT
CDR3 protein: CAWETENTEAFF

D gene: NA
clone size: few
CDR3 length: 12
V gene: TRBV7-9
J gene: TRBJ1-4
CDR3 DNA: TGTGCCAGCAGCTTAGGGCTCGAAAAACTGTTTTTT
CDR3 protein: CASSLGLEKLFF

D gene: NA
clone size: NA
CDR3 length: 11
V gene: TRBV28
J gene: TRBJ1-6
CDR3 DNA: TGTGCCAGCAGTCCATCGGGACCCCTCCACTTT
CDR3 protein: CASSPSGPLHF

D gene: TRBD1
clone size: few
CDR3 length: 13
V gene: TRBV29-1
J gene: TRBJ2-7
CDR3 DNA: TGCAGCGTTGAAGGGGACAGGGTGGGCGAGCAGTACTTC
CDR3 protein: CSVEGDRVGEQYF

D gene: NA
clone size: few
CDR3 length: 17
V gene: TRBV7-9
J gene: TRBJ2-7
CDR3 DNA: TGTGCCAGCAGCTTAGGGGCCATTCCAGCGGTTACCTACGAGCAGTACTTC
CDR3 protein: CASSLGAIPAVTYEQYF

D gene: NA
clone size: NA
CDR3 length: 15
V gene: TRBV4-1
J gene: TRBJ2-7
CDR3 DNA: TGCGCCAGCAGCCAAGACACGGGGGGCCCCTACGAGCAGTACTTC
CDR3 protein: CASSQDTGGPYEQYF

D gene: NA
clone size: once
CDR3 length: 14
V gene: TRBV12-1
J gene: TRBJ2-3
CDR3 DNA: TGTGCCAGCAGCTTTAAAGCGGGAGAGGGTACGCAGTATTTT
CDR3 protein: CASSFKAGEGTQYF

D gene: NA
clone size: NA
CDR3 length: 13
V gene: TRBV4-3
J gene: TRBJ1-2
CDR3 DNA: TGCGCCAGCAGGGGACTCCGGGATGGTGGCTACACCTTC
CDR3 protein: CASRGLRDGGYTF

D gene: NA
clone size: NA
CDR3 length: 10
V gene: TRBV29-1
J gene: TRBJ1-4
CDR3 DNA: TGCAGCGTCGGAGATGAAAAACTGTTTTTT
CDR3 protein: CSVGDEKLFF

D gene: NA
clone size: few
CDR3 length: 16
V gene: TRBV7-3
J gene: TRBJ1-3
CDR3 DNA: TGTGCCAGCAGCTTAACCGGCGGCATCTCTGGAAACACCATATATTTT
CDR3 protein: CASSLTGGISGNTIYF

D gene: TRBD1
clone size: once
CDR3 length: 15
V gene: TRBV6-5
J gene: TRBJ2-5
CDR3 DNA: TGTGCCAGCAGTTACTGGGACAGGGGTCCGTTGGCCCAGTACTTC
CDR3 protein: CASSYWDRGPLAQYF

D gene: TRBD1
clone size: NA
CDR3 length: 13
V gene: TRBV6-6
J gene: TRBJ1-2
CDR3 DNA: TGTGCCAGCACGGCAGGGGGGATCTATGGCTACACCTTC
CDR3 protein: CASTAGGIYGYTF

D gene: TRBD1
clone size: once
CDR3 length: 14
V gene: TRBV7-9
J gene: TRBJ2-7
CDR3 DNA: TGTGCCAGCAGCTTAGAGGACAGGGGGAACGAGCAGTACTTC
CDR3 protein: CASSLEDRGNEQYF

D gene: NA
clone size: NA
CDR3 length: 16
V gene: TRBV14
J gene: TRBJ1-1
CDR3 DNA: TGTGCCAGCAGCCAAGCGGGCGTGGGGGCCGACACTGAAGCTTTCTTT
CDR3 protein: CASSQAGVGADTEAFF

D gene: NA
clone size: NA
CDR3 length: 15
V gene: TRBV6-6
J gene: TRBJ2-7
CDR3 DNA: TGTGCCAGCAGTTACGCCCTGGGACTCTTATACGAGCAGTACTTC
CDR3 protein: CASSYALGLLYEQYF

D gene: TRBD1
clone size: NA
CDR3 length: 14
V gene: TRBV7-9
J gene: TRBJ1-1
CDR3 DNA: TGTGCCAGCAGCTTAAGGCGAGGGACAGGGAAAGCTTTCTTT
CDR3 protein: CASSLRRGTGKAFF

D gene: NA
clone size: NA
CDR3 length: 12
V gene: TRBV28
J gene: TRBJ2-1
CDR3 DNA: TGTGCCAGCAGTTTATTAACGGGTGAGCAGTTCTTC
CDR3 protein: CASSLLTGEQFF

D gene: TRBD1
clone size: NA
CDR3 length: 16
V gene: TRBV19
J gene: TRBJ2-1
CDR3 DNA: TGTGCCAGTAGTATAGTTAGGGGACAGGTTCACAATGAGCAGTTCTTC
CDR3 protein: CASSIVRGQVHNEQFF

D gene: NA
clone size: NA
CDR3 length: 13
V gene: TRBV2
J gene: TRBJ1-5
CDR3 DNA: TGTGCCAGCAGCGAGGTGCAGAATCAGCCCCAGCATTTT
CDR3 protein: CASSEVQNQPQHF

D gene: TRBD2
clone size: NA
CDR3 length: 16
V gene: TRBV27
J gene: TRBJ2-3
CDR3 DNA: TGTGCCAGCAGTTCACCTCGACTAGCGGGGGCAGATACGCAGTATTTT
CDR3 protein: CASSSPRLAGADTQYF

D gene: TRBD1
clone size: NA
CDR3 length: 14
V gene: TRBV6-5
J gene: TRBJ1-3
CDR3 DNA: TGTGCCAGCAGTTACGACAGGGCTGGAAACACCATATATTTT
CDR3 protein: CASSYDRAGNTIYF

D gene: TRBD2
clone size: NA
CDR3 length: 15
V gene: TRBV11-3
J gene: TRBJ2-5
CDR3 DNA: TGTGCCAGCAGCTTTTCTAGCGGGGGACAAGAGACCCAGTACTTC
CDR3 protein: CASSFSSGGQETQYF

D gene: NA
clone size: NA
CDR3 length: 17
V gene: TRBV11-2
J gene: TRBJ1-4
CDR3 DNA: TGTGCCAGCAGCCCCTCCTGGGGGGTATCGACTAATGAAAAACTGTTTTTT
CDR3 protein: CASSPSWGVSTNEKLFF

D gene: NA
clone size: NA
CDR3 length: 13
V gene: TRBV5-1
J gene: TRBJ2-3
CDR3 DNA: TGCGCCAGCTCTATGCGCGGGGTAGATACGCAGTATTTT
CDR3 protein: CASSMRGVDTQYF

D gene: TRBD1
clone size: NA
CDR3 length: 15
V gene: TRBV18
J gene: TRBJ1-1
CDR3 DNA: TGTGCCAGCTCCAAGGGACAGTTCATGAACACTGAAGCTTTCTTT
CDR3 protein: CASSKGQFMNTEAFF

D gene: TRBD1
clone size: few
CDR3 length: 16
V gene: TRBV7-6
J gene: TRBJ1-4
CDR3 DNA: TGTGCCAGCAGCTTAAACAGGGGGCGCTGGGGTGAAAAACTGTTTTTT
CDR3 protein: CASSLNRGRWGEKLFF

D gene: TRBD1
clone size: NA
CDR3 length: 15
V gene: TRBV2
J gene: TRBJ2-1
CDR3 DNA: TGTGCCAGCAGTGAAGACAGGGGCTCCTACAATGAGCAGTTCTTC
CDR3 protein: CASSEDRGSYNEQFF

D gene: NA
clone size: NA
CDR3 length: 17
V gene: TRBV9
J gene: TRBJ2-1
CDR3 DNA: TGTGCCAGCAGCGCTCACCCCCTGGGACTGGAGATCAATGAGCAGTTCTTC
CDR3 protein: CASSAHPLGLEINEQFF

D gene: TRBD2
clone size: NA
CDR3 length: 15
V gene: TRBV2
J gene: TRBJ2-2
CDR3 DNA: TGTGCCAGCAGTGACCAGGGCGGGGGGCTTAGGGAGCTGTTTTTT
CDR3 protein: CASSDQGGGLRELFF

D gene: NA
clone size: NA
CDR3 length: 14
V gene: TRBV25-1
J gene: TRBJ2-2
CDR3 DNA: TGTGCCAGCAGGCCCTTGTCCCCGGAGGGGGAGCTGTTTTTT
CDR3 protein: CASRPLSPEGELFF

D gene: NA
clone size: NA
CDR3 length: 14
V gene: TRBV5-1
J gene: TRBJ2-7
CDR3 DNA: TGCGCCAGCAGCCTAGGGGGGGAGGACTACGAGCAGTACTTC
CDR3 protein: CASSLGGEDYEQYF